This TCR beta chain was documented in a study of regulatory T cells in long-lasting Graves disease. Study as a whole: Patients with persistent Graves' disease had over 5 years of antithyroid drugs and persistent TSH receptor antibodies.

TCR beta libraries were built with iRepertoire HTBI primers and Arm-PCR of CDR3 regions. From the multiplex PCR reads, TCRdb called clonotypes with MiXCR, one entry per CDR3 protein. The repertoire holds 350,000 to 450,000 distinct CDR3 sequences, approximately 25% seen once, with approximately 30% in the top ten. This CDR3 spans 12 amino acids. V gave up 4 bases and J gave up 1 base, with 8 bases separating them. Germline V gives CDR1 SQVTM, CDR2 ANQGSEA. Regarding time point: persistent/refractory GD, antithyroid drugs over 5 years with positive TRAb. The TCR library used RNA extracted from PBMCs. A few counts support this clonotype. Its antigen is unidentified. Whole-study findings and limits: Less diverse TCR repertoires were seen in persistent Graves' patients than in newly diagnosed ones.

The chain uses TRBV29-1 and TRBJ2-7, with D tentatively TRBD2 (5 bases). The clonotype was recovered from a woman aged 40-49 years with Graves disease. The sequenced sample was peripheral blood mononuclear cells (PBMCs), obtained when the disease was refractory, from a patient treated with antithyroid drugs. In DNA form, the CDR3 reads TGCAGCGTTGGACTAAATTCCTACGAGCAGTACTTC. Protein sequence: CSVGLNSYEQYF.